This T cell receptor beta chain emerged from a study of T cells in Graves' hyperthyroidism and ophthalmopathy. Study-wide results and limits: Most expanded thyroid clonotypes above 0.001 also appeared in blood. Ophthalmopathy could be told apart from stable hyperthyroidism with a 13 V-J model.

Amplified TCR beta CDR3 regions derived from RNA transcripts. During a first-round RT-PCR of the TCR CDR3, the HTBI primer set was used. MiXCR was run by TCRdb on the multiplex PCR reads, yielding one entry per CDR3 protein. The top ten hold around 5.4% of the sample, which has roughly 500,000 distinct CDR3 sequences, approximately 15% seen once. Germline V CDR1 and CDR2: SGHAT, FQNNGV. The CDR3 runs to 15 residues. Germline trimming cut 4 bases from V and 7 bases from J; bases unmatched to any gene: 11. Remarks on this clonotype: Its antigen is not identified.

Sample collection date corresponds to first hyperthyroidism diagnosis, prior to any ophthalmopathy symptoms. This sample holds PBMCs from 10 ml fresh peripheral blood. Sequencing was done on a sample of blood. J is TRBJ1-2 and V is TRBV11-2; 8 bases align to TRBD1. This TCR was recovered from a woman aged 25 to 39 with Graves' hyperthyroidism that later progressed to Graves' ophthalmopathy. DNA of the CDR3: TGTGCCAGCAGCTCAAGCCGGACAGGGATAAGTGGCTACACCTTC. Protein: CASSSSRTGISGYTF.